This T cell receptor beta chain was captured in a study of HIV-infected children after antiretroviral therapy interruption. This clonotype showed up many times. The CDR3 extends over 13 amino acids. The V gene end was trimmed by 3 bases and the J gene end by 8 bases; junction bases not matched to a gene: 5. Germline CDR1 SNHLY, CDR2 FYNNEI. Treatment: PENTA 11 planned treatment interruption arm or continuous ART arm. A 3' RACE protocol on RNA, with unique molecular identifiers, produced the TCR library. TCRdb fed the 3' RACE reads into MiXCR, producing one record per CDR3 protein. Of about 15,000 distinct CDR3 sequences listed, 3% to 3.5% were seen once; the top ten hold approximately 34%.

The chain links TRBV2 to TRBJ1-2; 8 bases are shared with TRBD1. The source is a pool of human donors with HIV. The specimen was CD45RO+ CD8+ T cells from PBMCs, pooled from several time points, collected from a donor given antiretroviral therapy, either interrupted or continuous. The sample's subset: memory CD8+ CD45RO+ CD45RA- T cells. The CDR3 reads CASSDLTGAGYTF. CDR3 in DNA: TGTGCCAGCAGTGACCTGACAGGGGCCGGCTACACCTTC.